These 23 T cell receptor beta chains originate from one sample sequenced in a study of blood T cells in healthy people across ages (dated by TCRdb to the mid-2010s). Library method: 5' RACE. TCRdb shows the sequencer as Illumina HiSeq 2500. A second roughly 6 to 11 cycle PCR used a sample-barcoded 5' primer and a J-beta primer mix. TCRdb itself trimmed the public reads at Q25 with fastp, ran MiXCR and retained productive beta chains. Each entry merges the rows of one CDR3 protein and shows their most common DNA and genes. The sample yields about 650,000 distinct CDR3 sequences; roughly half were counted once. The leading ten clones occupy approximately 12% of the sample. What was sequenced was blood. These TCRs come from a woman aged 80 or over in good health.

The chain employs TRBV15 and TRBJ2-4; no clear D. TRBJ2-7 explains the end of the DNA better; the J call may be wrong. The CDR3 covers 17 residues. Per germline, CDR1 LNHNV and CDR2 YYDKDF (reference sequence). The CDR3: CATSRDIQTSQVYEQYF. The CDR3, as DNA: TGTGCCACCAGCAGAGATATCCAGACAAGCCAAGTTTACGAGCAGTACTTC.

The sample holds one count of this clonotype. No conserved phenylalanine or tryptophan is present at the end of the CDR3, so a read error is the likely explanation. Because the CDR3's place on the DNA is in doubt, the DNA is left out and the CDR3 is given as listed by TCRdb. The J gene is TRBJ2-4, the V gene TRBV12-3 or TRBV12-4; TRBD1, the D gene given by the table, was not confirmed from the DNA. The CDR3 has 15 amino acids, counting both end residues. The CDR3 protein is CASSPRELAKNSPYC.

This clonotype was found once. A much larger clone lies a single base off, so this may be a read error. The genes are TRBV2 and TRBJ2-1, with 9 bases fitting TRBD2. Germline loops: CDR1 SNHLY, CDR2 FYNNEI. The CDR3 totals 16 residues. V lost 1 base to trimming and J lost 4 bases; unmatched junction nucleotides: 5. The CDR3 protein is CASSEVSGGLYNEQFF. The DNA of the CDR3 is TGTGCCAGCAGTGAAGTTAGCGGGGGACTATACAATGAGCAGTTCTTC. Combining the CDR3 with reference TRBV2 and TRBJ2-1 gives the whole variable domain EPEVTQTPSHQVTQMGQEVILRCVPISNHLYFYWYRQILGQKVEFLVSFYNNEISEKSEIFDDQFSVERPDGSNFTLKIRSTKLEDSAMYFCASSEVSGGLYNEQFFGPGTRLTVL.

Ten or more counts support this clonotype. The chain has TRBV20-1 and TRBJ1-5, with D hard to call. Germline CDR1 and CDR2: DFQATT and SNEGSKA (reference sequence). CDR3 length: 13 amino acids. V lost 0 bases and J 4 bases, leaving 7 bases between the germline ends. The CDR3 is CSAREEGNQPQHF. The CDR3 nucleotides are TGCAGTGCTAGAGAGGAAGGGAATCAGCCCCAGCATTTT.

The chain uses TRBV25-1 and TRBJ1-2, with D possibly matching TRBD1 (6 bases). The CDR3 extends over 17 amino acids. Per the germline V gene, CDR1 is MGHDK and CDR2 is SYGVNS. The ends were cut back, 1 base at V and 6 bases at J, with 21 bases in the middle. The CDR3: CASSESQIYREWDGYTF. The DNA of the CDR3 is TGTGCCAGCAGTGAATCCCAAATCTACAGGGAGTGGGATGGCTACACCTTC.

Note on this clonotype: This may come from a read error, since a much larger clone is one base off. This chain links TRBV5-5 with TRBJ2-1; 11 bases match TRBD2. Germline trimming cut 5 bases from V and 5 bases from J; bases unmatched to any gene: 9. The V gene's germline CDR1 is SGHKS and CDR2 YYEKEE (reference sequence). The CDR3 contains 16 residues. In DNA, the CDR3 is TGTGCCAGCAGGCGAGGGACTAGCGGTTCCCACAATGAGCAGTTCTTC. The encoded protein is CASRRGTSGSHNEQFF. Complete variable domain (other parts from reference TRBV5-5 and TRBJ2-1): DAGVTQSPTHLIKTRGQQVTLRCSPISGHKSVSWYQQVLGQGPQFIFQYYEKEERGRGNFPDRFSARQFPNYSSELNVNALLLGDSALYLCASRRGTSGSHNEQFFGPGTRLTVL.

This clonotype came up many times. The CDR3, as DNA: TGTGCCAGCAGTCCGGACTTGTACAATGAGCAGTTCTTC. Protein sequence: CASSPDLYNEQFF. The chain joins TRBV14 to TRBJ2-1, with D possibly TRBD2 on 5 matching bases. Germline V lookup: CDR1 SGHDN, CDR2 FVKESK. CDR3 length: 13 amino acids. Trimming took 6 bases from V and 4 from J, leaving 10 bases between them.

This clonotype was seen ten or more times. The CDR3 coding sequence is TGTGCCAGCAGCCCCCACGTGGGGGAAAAACTGTTTTTT. Amino acid sequence: CASSPHVGEKLFF. V and J are TRBV7-3 and TRBJ1-4; D remains unclear. This CDR3 region has 13 residues. Germline V CDR1 and CDR2: SGHTA, FQGTGA. The V end was cut by 5 bases, the J end by 8 bases, with 12 bases between.

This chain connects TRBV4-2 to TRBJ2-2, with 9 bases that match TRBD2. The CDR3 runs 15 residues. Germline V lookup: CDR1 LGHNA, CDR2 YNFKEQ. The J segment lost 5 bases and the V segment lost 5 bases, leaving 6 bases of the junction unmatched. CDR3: CASSGLAGKTGELFF. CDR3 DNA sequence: TGTGCCAGCAGCGGGCTAGCGGGAAAAACCGGGGAGCTGTTTTTT.

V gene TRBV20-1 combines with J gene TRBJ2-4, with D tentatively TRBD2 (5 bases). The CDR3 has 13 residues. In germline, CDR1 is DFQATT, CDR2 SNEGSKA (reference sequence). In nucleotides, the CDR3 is TGCAGCAGTTTTCGGAGGCAGCGCCACATTCAGTACTTC. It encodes CSSFRRQRHIQYF.

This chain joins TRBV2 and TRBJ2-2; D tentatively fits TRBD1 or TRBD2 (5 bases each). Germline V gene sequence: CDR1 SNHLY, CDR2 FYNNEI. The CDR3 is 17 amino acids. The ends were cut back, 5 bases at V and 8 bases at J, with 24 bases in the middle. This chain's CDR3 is CASSTRRGMGRGGELFF. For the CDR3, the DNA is TGTGCCAGCAGTACTCGCCGGGGCATGGGGCGAGGAGGGGAGCTGTTTTTT.

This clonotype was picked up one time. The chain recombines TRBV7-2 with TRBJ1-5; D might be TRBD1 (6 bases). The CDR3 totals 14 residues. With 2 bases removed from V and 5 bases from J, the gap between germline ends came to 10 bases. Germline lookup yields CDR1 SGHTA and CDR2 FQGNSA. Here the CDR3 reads CASSLQGWDQPQHF. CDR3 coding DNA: TGTGCCAGCAGCTTACAGGGGTGGGATCAGCCCCAGCATTTT.

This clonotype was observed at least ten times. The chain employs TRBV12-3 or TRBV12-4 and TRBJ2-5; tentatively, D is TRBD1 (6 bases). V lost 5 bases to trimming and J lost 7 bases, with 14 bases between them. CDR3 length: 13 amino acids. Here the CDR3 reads CASSPRTRGTQYF. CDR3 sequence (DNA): TGTGCCAGCAGTCCACGCACCAGGGGGACCCAGTACTTC.

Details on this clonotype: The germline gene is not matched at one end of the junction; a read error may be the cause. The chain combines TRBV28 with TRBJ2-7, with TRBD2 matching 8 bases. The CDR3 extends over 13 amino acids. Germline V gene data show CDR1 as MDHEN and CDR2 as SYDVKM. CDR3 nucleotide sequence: TGTGCCAGCTCGAGCGGGAGCTCCGACGAGCAGTACTTC. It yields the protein CASSSGSSDEQYF.

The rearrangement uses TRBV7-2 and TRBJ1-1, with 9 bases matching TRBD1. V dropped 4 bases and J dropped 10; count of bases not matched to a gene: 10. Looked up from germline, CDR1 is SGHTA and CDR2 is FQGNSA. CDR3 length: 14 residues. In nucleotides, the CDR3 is TGTGCCAGCAGCTCTCGGACAGGGGCCTACAGAGCTTTCTTT. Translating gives CASSSRTGAYRAFF.

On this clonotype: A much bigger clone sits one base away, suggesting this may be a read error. CDR3 bases: TGTGCCAACAGTTTACTTCTAGCGGGGGGCAATGAGCAGTTCTTC. Protein: CANSLLLAGGNEQFF. The rearrangement joins TRBV27 to TRBJ2-1, with TRBD2 identical over 11 bases. The germline V gene has CDR1 MNHEY and CDR2 SMNVEV (reference sequence). The CDR3 spans 15 residues.

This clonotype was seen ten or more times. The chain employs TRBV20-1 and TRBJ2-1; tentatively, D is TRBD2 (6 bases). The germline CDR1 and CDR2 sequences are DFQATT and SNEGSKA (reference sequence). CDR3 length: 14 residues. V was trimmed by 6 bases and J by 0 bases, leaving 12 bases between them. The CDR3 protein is CSAPRGSSYNEQFF. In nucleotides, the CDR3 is TGCAGTGCCCCTCGGGGGAGCTCCTACAATGAGCAGTTCTTC.

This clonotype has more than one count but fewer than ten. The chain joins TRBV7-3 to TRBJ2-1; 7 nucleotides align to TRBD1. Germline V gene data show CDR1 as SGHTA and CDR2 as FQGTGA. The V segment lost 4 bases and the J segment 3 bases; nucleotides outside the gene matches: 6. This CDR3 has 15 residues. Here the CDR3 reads CASSYETGYYNEQFF. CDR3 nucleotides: TGTGCCAGCAGCTATGAGACAGGGTACTACAATGAGCAGTTCTTC.

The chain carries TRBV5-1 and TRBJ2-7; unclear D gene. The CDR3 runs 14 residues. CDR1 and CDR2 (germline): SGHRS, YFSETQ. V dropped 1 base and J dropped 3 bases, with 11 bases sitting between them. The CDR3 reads CASSLRPARYEQYF. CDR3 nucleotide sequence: TGCGCCAGCAGCTTGCGGCCAGCGCGCTACGAGCAGTACTTC.

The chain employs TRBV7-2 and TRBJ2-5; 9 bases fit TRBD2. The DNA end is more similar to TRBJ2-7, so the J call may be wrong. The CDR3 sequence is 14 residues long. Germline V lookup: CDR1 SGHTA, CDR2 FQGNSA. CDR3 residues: CASSFSGSDYEQYF. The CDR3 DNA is TGTGCCAGCAGCTTTAGCGGGAGCGACTACGAGCAGTACTTC.

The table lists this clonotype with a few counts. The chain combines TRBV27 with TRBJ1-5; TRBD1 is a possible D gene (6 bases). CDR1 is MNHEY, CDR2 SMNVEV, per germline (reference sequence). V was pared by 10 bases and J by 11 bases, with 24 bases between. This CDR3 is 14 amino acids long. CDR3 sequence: CATKQTGTRGAQHF. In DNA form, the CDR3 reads TGTGCCACGAAGCAGACCGGGACACGAGGGGCCCAGCATTTT.

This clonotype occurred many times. This CDR3 reads CACTGALSYEQYF. CDR3 DNA: TGTGCCTGCACAGGAGCCCTATCCTACGAGCAGTACTTC. The chain combines TRBV30 with TRBJ2-7; possibly TRBD1 for D (5 bases). V shed 6 bases and J shed 1 base, with 13 bases lying between them. The V gene's germline CDR1 is GTSNPN and CDR2 SVGIG (reference sequence). CDR3 length: 13 amino acids.

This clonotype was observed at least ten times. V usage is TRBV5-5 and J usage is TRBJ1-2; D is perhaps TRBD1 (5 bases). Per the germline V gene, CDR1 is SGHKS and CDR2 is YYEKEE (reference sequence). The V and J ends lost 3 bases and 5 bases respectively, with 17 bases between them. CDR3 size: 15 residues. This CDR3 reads CASSYGGGLQYGYTF. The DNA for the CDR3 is TGTGCCAGCAGCTACGGGGGGGGACTTCAATATGGCTACACCTTC.